These T cell receptor beta chains were read from a single sample in a study of T cells in Graves' hyperthyroidism and ophthalmopathy. Via MiXCR, TCRdb re-called the multiplex PCR reads, giving one row per CDR3 protein. This table has nearly 250,000 distinct CDR3 sequences, more than 20% appearing once. The sequenced material came from blood. The receptors were sampled from a middle-aged woman with Graves' ophthalmopathy. The CDR3 runs from the conserved cysteine through the conserved F or W. A D gene is named only where the DNA matches it firmly. Clone size is not always given. Where it is, it says once, few, many or a class for expanded clones.

j_gene: TRBJ1-5
d_gene: .
abundance: .
v_gene: TRBV27
CDR3nt: TGTGCCAGCAGACCAACTTTAGGCCGGGGCGGTCAGCCCCAGCATTTT
CDR3aa: CASRPTLGRGGQPQHF

j_gene: TRBJ2-7
d_gene: .
abundance: .
v_gene: TRBV12-3/TRBV12-4
CDR3nt: TGTGCCAGCAGTTTACGGAGGGCCGGATCCTACGAGCAGTACTTC
CDR3aa: CASSLRRAGSYEQYF

j_gene: TRBJ2-7
d_gene: .
abundance: many
v_gene: TRBV12-3/TRBV12-4
CDR3nt: TGTGCCAGCAGGGGACTTGCCTACGAGCAGTACTTC
CDR3aa: CASRGLAYEQYF

j_gene: TRBJ1-1
d_gene: .
abundance: .
v_gene: TRBV27
CDR3nt: TGTGCCAGCAGCCTCAGGGGTAGGCGTACTGAAGCTTTCTTT
CDR3aa: CASSLRGRRTEAFF

j_gene: TRBJ2-5
d_gene: TRBD1
abundance: many
v_gene: TRBV29-1
CDR3nt: TGCAGCGTTAATGGACAGGGAACGGAGACCCAGTACTTC
CDR3aa: CSVNGQGTETQYF

j_gene: TRBJ2-5
d_gene: .
abundance: many
v_gene: TRBV2
CDR3nt: TGTGCCAGCAGAGAAGGTGGGAGTAGCGGAGCCCAAGAGACCCAGTACTTC
CDR3aa: CASREGGSSGAQETQYF

j_gene: TRBJ2-5
d_gene: .
abundance: many
v_gene: TRBV10-3
CDR3nt: TGTGCCATCAGTGCGGGGGTGGAGACGAGAAGGGGTCACAGGGAGACCCAGTACTTC
CDR3aa: CAISAGVETRRGHRETQYF

j_gene: TRBJ1-5
d_gene: .
abundance: .
v_gene: TRBV24-1
CDR3nt: TGTGCCACCAGTGAGAAAGTTAGCAATCAGCCCCAGCATTTT
CDR3aa: CATSEKVSNQPQHF

j_gene: TRBJ2-4
d_gene: .
abundance: .
v_gene: TRBV6-2/TRBV6-3
CDR3nt: TGTGCCAGCAGTTATGGGCTAGTGAAGAACATTCAGTACTTC
CDR3aa: CASSYGLVKNIQYF

j_gene: TRBJ2-7
d_gene: .
abundance: many
v_gene: TRBV7-2
CDR3nt: TGTGCCAGCAGCCACAGCGGAACTATGTACGAGCAGTACTTC
CDR3aa: CASSHSGTMYEQYF

j_gene: TRBJ2-7
d_gene: .
abundance: many
v_gene: TRBV27
CDR3nt: TGTGCCAGCAGTCCCCCTTCGCGGGCCCACTACGAGCAGTACTTC
CDR3aa: CASSPPSRAHYEQYF

j_gene: TRBJ1-3
d_gene: TRBD1
abundance: many
v_gene: TRBV6-1
CDR3nt: TGTGCCAGCATCAACAGGGGGCGAGCTGGAAACACCATATATTTT
CDR3aa: CASINRGRAGNTIYF

j_gene: TRBJ2-7
d_gene: TRBD2
abundance: many
v_gene: TRBV15
CDR3nt: TGTGCCACCAGCAGAGATTCGCGACTAGCGGTAGCCCACGAGCAGTACTTC
CDR3aa: CATSRDSRLAVAHEQYF

j_gene: TRBJ1-5
d_gene: .
abundance: medium-sized
v_gene: TRBV6-5
CDR3nt: TGTGCCAGCTTGGGGGCTCTCGGTCAGCCCCAGCATTTT
CDR3aa: CASLGALGQPQHF

j_gene: TRBJ2-5
d_gene: .
abundance: .
v_gene: TRBV30
CDR3nt: TGTGCCTGGAGTGTAGGGCAGGGTCGGGAGACCCAGTACTTC
CDR3aa: CAWSVGQGRETQYF

j_gene: TRBJ2-6
d_gene: .
abundance: many
v_gene: TRBV29-1
CDR3nt: TGCAGCGTTGACGGGCCTGGGGCCAACGTCCTGACTTTC
CDR3aa: CSVDGPGANVLTF

j_gene: TRBJ2-2
d_gene: TRBD2
abundance: many
v_gene: TRBV5-1
CDR3nt: TGCGCCAGCAGCTCCAGACTAGCGGGAGTTAACACCGGGGAGCTGTTTTTT
CDR3aa: CASSSRLAGVNTGELFF

j_gene: TRBJ1-2
d_gene: .
abundance: once
v_gene: TRBV6-1
CDR3nt: TGTGCCAGCAGTGAAGGAGGGCGGCATGGCTACACCTTC
CDR3aa: CASSEGGRHGYTF

j_gene: TRBJ2-5
d_gene: TRBD2
abundance: once
v_gene: TRBV27
CDR3nt: TGTGCCAGCTCGGGCGGGCAGGGAGGGGCAGAGACCCAGTACTTC
CDR3aa: CASSGGQGGAETQYF

j_gene: TRBJ2-5
d_gene: .
abundance: .
v_gene: TRBV30
CDR3nt: TGTGCCTGGAGTGTAGGTGGAGAGACCCAGTACTTC
CDR3aa: CAWSVGGETQYF

j_gene: TRBJ1-5
d_gene: TRBD1
abundance: many
v_gene: TRBV15
CDR3nt: TGTGCCACCAGCAGTGGACAGGGGATAAATCAGCCCCAGCATTTT
CDR3aa: CATSSGQGINQPQHF

j_gene: TRBJ2-7
d_gene: .
abundance: many
v_gene: TRBV30
CDR3nt: TGTGCCTGGAGTACAGGGTTTAAGGTGCAGTACTTC
CDR3aa: CAWSTGFKVQYF

j_gene: TRBJ1-1
d_gene: .
abundance: many
v_gene: TRBV18
CDR3nt: TGTGCCAGCTCACCCCCCGGCCGTGGGGGGACTGAAGCTTTCTTT
CDR3aa: CASSPPGRGGTEAFF

j_gene: TRBJ1-2
d_gene: TRBD1
abundance: many
v_gene: TRBV5-1
CDR3nt: TGCGCCAGCAGCTTGGATTCAGGGGGCTATGGCTACACCTTC
CDR3aa: CASSLDSGGYGYTF

j_gene: TRBJ1-1
d_gene: .
abundance: .
v_gene: TRBV9
CDR3nt: TGTGCCAGCAGCCCACACCAGGAGATCGACACTGAAGCTTTCTTT
CDR3aa: CASSPHQEIDTEAFF

j_gene: TRBJ1-5
d_gene: TRBD1
abundance: many
v_gene: TRBV30
CDR3nt: TGTGCCTGGAGGGACAGGGTTGATCAGCCCCAGCATTTT
CDR3aa: CAWRDRVDQPQHF

j_gene: TRBJ2-4
d_gene: .
abundance: .
v_gene: TRBV7-2
CDR3nt: TGTGCCAGCAGCTACGTGAGACCGGGGAACATTCAGTACTTC
CDR3aa: CASSYVRPGNIQYF

j_gene: TRBJ2-7
d_gene: TRBD1
abundance: .
v_gene: TRBV11-2
CDR3nt: TGTGCCAGCAGCTTAGATCTATGGGACAGTGGGGAGCAGTACTTC
CDR3aa: CASSLDLWDSGEQYF

j_gene: TRBJ2-5
d_gene: TRBD2
abundance: .
v_gene: TRBV6-1
CDR3nt: TGTGCCAGCAGCGGAGCGGGGGGAAAAGAGACCCAGTACTTC
CDR3aa: CASSGAGGKETQYF

j_gene: TRBJ1-5
d_gene: .
abundance: many
v_gene: TRBV3-1
CDR3nt: TGTGCCAGCAGCCAAGCGGATCGGTCTAGTCAGCCCCAGCATTTT
CDR3aa: CASSQADRSSQPQHF

j_gene: TRBJ2-2
d_gene: TRBD2
abundance: many
v_gene: TRBV24-1
CDR3nt: TGTGCCACCAGTGATTTAACTAGCGGAAACACCGGGGAGCTGTTTTTT
CDR3aa: CATSDLTSGNTGELFF

j_gene: TRBJ1-5
d_gene: TRBD1
abundance: many
v_gene: TRBV29-1
CDR3nt: TGCAGCGTTTCCGAGGGGGCCGGACAGCCCCAGCATTTT
CDR3aa: CSVSEGAGQPQHF

j_gene: TRBJ1-2
d_gene: TRBD1
abundance: many
v_gene: TRBV20-1
CDR3nt: TGCAGTGCTATACGAACAGGGGCCAACTATGGCTACACCTTC
CDR3aa: CSAIRTGANYGYTF

j_gene: TRBJ2-7
d_gene: .
abundance: .
v_gene: TRBV5-6
CDR3nt: TGTGCCAGCAGCTTGGCCGCCGGAGTGCCCTACGAGCAGTACTTC
CDR3aa: CASSLAAGVPYEQYF

j_gene: TRBJ2-2
d_gene: .
abundance: .
v_gene: TRBV12-3/TRBV12-4
CDR3nt: TGTGCCAGCAGCCAAATTTCCCCTAGTAGCGGGGAGCTGTTTTTT
CDR3aa: CASSQISPSSGELFF

j_gene: TRBJ2-3
d_gene: .
abundance: many
v_gene: TRBV24-1
CDR3nt: TGTGCCACCAGTGAGCGGGGATTCACAGATACGCAGTATTTT
CDR3aa: CATSERGFTDTQYF

j_gene: TRBJ1-1
d_gene: .
abundance: .
v_gene: TRBV6-1
CDR3nt: TGTGCCAGCAGGGACCTTAAACAGGGCACTGAAGCTTTCTTT
CDR3aa: CASRDLKQGTEAFF

j_gene: TRBJ2-5
d_gene: .
abundance: .
v_gene: TRBV12-3/TRBV12-4
CDR3nt: TGTGCCAGCAGTTACATAGGGATACGGGAGACCCAGTACTTC
CDR3aa: CASSYIGIRETQYF

j_gene: TRBJ2-2
d_gene: .
abundance: many
v_gene: TRBV27
CDR3nt: TGTGCCAGCAGTTCCCGGGACCAGACGAACACCGGGGAGCTGTTTTTT
CDR3aa: CASSSRDQTNTGELFF

j_gene: TRBJ2-7
d_gene: .
abundance: many
v_gene: TRBV19
CDR3nt: TGTGCCAGTAGTATATCAGGGGAATACGAGCAGTACTTC
CDR3aa: CASSISGEYEQYF

j_gene: TRBJ2-7
d_gene: TRBD2
abundance: once
v_gene: TRBV6-2/TRBV6-3
CDR3nt: TGTGCCAGCACCTCCTCCGGGACTAGCGGGTCATGGCAGTACTTC
CDR3aa: CASTSSGTSGSWQYF

j_gene: TRBJ1-2
d_gene: .
abundance: few
v_gene: TRBV4-1
CDR3nt: TGCGCCAGCAGCCAAGAGGGGTTAGGCTATGGCTACACCTTC
CDR3aa: CASSQEGLGYGYTF

j_gene: TRBJ1-3
d_gene: .
abundance: few
v_gene: TRBV12-3/TRBV12-4
CDR3nt: TGTGCCAGCAGACGACAGGTCCACTCTGGAAACACCATATCTTTT
CDR3aa: CASRRQVHSGNTISF

j_gene: TRBJ2-7
d_gene: .
abundance: .
v_gene: TRBV28
CDR3nt: TGTGCCAGCAGTTTCGTCAGGCGAACTTTTGAGCAGTACTTC
CDR3aa: CASSFVRRTFEQYF

j_gene: TRBJ1-1
d_gene: TRBD1
abundance: .
v_gene: TRBV9
CDR3nt: TGTGCCAGCAGCGTCGGGACAGGGGGTACTGAAGCTTTCTTT
CDR3aa: CASSVGTGGTEAFF

j_gene: TRBJ2-5
d_gene: .
abundance: .
v_gene: TRBV7-3
CDR3nt: TGTGCCAGCAGCGAGAGAGGGGGAGGGCCGGGGGAGACCCAGTACTTC
CDR3aa: CASSERGGGPGETQYF

j_gene: TRBJ2-5
d_gene: .
abundance: many
v_gene: TRBV27
CDR3nt: TGTGCCAGCGGTAGGGTCCCCTTCGTGGAGACCCAGTACTTC
CDR3aa: CASGRVPFVETQYF

j_gene: TRBJ2-1
d_gene: TRBD2
abundance: many
v_gene: TRBV6-2/TRBV6-3
CDR3nt: TGTGCCAGCAGTCGCATCAGCGGGAGAACCCTCTACAATGAGCAGTTCTTC
CDR3aa: CASSRISGRTLYNEQFF

j_gene: TRBJ1-1
d_gene: .
abundance: many
v_gene: TRBV2
CDR3nt: TGTGCCAGCAGTGAAGACTCCAACCCGCGGGCTTTCTTT
CDR3aa: CASSEDSNPRAFF

j_gene: TRBJ2-4
d_gene: .
abundance: many
v_gene: TRBV20-1
CDR3nt: TGCAGTGCTAGGGTTTTTGGGGAGGGGGGGGTTTTGATTCAGTACTTC
CDR3aa: CSARVFGEGGVLIQYF

j_gene: TRBJ2-5
d_gene: .
abundance: many
v_gene: TRBV18
CDR3nt: TGTGCCGGATGTTCAGGTTCAAACCAAGAGACCCAGTACTTC
CDR3aa: CAGCSGSNQETQYF

j_gene: TRBJ2-5
d_gene: .
abundance: .
v_gene: TRBV5-6
CDR3nt: TGTGCCAGCAGCCAAAGCGCGAACAGCCAAGAGACCCAGTACTTC
CDR3aa: CASSQSANSQETQYF

j_gene: TRBJ2-4
d_gene: TRBD1
abundance: many
v_gene: TRBV5-1
CDR3nt: TGCGCCAGCAGGCAGGGCACCGGGACAGCAAAAAACATTCAGTACTTC
CDR3aa: CASRQGTGTAKNIQYF

j_gene: TRBJ2-5
d_gene: TRBD1
abundance: .
v_gene: TRBV28
CDR3nt: TGTGCCAGCAGTCCCGGACAGGGGGCTTCAGAGACCCAGTACTTC
CDR3aa: CASSPGQGASETQYF

j_gene: TRBJ1-2
d_gene: .
abundance: many
v_gene: TRBV27
CDR3nt: TGTGCCAGCAGTTTATCGAGCAGGGATGGCTACACCTTC
CDR3aa: CASSLSSRDGYTF

j_gene: TRBJ1-2
d_gene: .
abundance: many
v_gene: TRBV14
CDR3nt: TGTGCCAGCAGCCAAGAGGTGGTCGGGGTTCAGGATGGCTACACCTTC
CDR3aa: CASSQEVVGVQDGYTF